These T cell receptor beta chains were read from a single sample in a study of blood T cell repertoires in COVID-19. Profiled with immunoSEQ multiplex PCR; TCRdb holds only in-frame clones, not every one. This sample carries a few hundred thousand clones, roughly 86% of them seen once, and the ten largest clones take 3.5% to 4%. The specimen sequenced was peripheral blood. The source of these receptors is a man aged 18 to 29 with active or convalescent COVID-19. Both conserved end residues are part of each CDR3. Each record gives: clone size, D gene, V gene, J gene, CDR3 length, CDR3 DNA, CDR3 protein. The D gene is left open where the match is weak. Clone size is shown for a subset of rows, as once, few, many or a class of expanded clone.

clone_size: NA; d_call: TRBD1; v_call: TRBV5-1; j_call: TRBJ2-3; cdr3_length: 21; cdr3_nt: TGCGCCAGCAGCTTGGCCAGAAGCTCCGGGACAGGGGTCCTTAGCACAGATACGCAGTATTTT; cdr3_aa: CASSLARSSGTGVLSTDTQYF
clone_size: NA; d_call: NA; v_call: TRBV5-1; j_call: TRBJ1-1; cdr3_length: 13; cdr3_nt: TGCGCCAGTAAACAGTTCATGAACACTGAAGCTTTCTTT; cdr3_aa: CASKQFMNTEAFF
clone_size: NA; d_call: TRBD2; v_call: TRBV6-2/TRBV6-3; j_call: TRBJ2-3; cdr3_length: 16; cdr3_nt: TGTGCCAGCAGTTACGGTCTAGCGGGGGATTTAGATACGCAGTATTTT; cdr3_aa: CASSYGLAGDLDTQYF
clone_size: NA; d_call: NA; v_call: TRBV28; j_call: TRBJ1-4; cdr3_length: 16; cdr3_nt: TGTGCCAGCAGCCAAACCTTGGGAGGCCCTAATGAAAAACTGTTTTTT; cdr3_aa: CASSQTLGGPNEKLFF
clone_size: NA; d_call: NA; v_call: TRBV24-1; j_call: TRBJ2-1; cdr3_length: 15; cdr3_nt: TGTGCCACCAGTGCCGATACTAGTACCTACAATGAGCAGTTCTTC; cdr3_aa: CATSADTSTYNEQFF
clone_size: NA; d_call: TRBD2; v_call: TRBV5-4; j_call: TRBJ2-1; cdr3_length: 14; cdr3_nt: TGTGCCAGCACCCTTAGCGGGGTTTACAATGAGCAGTTCTTC; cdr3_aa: CASTLSGVYNEQFF
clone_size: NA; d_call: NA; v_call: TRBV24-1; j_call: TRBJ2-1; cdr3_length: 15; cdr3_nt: TGTGCCATCCAAAGAAGTATGACGGGAGCTAATGAGCAGTTCTTC; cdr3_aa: CAIQRSMTGANEQFF
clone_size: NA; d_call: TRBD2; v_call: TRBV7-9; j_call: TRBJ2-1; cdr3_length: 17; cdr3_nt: TGTGCCAGCAGCCCTAGGACTAGCGGGGATAAGAGTAATGAGCAGTTCTTC; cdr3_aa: CASSPRTSGDKSNEQFF
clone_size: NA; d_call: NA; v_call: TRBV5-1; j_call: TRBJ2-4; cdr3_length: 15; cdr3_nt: TGCGCCAGCAGTTCCGACAGCCTAGCCAAAAACATTCAGTACTTC; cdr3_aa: CASSSDSLAKNIQYF
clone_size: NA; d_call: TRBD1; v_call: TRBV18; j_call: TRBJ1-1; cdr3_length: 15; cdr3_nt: TGTGCCAGCTCACCGCTCGGACAGGGGGCGACTGAAGCTTTCTTT; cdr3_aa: CASSPLGQGATEAFF
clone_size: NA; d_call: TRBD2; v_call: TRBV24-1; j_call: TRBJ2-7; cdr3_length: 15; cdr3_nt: TGTGCCACCAGTGACCCACTAGCGGGGGCCTACGAGCAGTACTTC; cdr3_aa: CATSDPLAGAYEQYF
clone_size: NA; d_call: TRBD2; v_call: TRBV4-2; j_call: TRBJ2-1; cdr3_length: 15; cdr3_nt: TGTGCCAGCAGCCAAGTCGCGCGGGAGGCTAATGAGCAGTTCTTC; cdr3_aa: CASSQVAREANEQFF
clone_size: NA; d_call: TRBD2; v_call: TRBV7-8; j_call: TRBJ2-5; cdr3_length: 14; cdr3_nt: TGTGCCAGCAGCCCCGAAGCGGGACGTCAGACCCAGTACTTC; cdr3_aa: CASSPEAGRQTQYF
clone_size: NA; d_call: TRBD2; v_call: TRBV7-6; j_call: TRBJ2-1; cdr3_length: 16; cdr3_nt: TGTGCCAGCAGCCCGGGACTAGGTCTGAGCTACAATGAGCAGTTCTTC; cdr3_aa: CASSPGLGLSYNEQFF
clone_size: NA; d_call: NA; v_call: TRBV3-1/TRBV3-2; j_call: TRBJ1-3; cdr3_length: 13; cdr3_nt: TGTGCCAGCAGCCCCTCTACCGGAAACACCATATATTTT; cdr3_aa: CASSPSTGNTIYF
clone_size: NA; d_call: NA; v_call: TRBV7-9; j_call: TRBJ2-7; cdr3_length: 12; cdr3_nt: TGTGCCAGCAGCACACAGGGACGCGAGCAGTACTTC; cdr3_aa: CASSTQGREQYF
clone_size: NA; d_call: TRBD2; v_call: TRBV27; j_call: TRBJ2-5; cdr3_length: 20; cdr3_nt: TGTGCCAGCAGTTTATTTTCCCCTCGGGAGGGGCGGGGATCGGTAGAGACCCAGTACTTC; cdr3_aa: CASSLFSPREGRGSVETQYF
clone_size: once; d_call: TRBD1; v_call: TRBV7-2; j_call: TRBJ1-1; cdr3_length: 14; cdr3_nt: TGTGCCAGCAGCTCACGACAGGGGGCGGCTGAAGCTTTCTTT; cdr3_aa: CASSSRQGAAEAFF
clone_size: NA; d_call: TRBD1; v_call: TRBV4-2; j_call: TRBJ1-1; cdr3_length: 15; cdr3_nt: TGTGCCAGCAGCCTTCAGACAGGGCCGAACACTGAAGCTTTCTTT; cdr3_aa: CASSLQTGPNTEAFF
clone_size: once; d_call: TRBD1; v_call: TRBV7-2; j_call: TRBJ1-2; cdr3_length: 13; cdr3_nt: TGTGCCAGCAGCTTAAGGGACAGAGATGGCTACACCTTC; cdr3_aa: CASSLRDRDGYTF
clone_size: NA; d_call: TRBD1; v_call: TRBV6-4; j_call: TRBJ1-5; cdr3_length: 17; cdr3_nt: TGTGCCAGGAAAGGACAGGGTTTGGTATATAGCAATCAGCCCCAGCATTTT; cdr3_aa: CARKGQGLVYSNQPQHF
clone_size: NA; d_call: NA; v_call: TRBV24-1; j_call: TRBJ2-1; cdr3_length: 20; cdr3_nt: TGTGCCACCAGTGACCAGGGGACCACAGGGTTCAAAGTCCGATACAATGAGCAGTTCTTC; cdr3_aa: CATSDQGTTGFKVRYNEQFF
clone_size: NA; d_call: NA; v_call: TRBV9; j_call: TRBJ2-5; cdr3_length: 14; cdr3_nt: TGTGCCAGCAGCGTAGGTGCGACAAAAGAGACCCAGTACTTC; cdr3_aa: CASSVGATKETQYF
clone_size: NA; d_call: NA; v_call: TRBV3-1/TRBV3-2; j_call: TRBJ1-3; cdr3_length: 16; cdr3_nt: TGTGCCAGCCGATCAGCGGGGAAAAGCTCTGGAAACACCATATATTTT; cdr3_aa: CASRSAGKSSGNTIYF
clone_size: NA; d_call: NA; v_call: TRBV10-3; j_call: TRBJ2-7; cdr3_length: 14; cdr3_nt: TGTGCCATCAGTGTCGGAGCGCGCGCCTACGAGCAGTACTTC; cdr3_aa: CAISVGARAYEQYF
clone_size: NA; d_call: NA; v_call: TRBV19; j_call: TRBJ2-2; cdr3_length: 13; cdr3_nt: TGTGCCAGTAGTATCTCCACAGGGGGGGAGCTGTTTTTT; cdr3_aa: CASSISTGGELFF
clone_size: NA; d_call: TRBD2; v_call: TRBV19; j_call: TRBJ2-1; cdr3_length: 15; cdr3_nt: TGTGCCAGTGGATTAGCGGGAGTCTCCTACAATGAGCAGTTCTTC; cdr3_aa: CASGLAGVSYNEQFF
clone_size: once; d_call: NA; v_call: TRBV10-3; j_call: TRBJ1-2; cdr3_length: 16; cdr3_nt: TGTGCCTCCCAAGTAGAGTGGGAGCCGAGGGACTATGGCTACACCTTC; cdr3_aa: CASQVEWEPRDYGYTF
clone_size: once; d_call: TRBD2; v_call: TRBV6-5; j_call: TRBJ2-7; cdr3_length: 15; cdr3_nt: TGTGCCAGCAGTCCGTTAGCGGGGGGCACCTACGAGCAGTACTTC; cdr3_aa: CASSPLAGGTYEQYF
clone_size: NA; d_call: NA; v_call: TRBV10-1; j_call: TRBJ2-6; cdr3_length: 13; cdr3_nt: TGCGCCAGCAGTACAGGTGGGGCCAACGTCCTGACTTTC; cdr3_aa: CASSTGGANVLTF
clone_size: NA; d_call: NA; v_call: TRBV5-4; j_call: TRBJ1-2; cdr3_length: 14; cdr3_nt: TGTGCCAGCACCACAACGGGGGGAGGCTATGGCTACACCTTC; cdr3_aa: CASTTTGGGYGYTF
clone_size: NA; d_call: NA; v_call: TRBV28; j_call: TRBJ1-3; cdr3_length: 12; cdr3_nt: TGTGCCAGCACCAATTCTGGAAACACCATATATTTT; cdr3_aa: CASTNSGNTIYF
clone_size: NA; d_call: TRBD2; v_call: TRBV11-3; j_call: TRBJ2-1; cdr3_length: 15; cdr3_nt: TGTGCCAGCAGCTCCCCGCCGGGAGGAGGGAATGAGCAGTTCTTC; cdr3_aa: CASSSPPGGGNEQFF
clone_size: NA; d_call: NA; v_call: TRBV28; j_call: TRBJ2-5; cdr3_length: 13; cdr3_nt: TGTGCCAGCACTCGCGGGGACCAAGAGACCCAGTACTTC; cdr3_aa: CASTRGDQETQYF
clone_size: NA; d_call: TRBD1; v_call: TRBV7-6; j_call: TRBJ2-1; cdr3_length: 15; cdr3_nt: TGTGCCAGCAGCTTAGGCAGGGGGCCCTACAATGAGCAGTTCTTC; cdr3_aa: CASSLGRGPYNEQFF